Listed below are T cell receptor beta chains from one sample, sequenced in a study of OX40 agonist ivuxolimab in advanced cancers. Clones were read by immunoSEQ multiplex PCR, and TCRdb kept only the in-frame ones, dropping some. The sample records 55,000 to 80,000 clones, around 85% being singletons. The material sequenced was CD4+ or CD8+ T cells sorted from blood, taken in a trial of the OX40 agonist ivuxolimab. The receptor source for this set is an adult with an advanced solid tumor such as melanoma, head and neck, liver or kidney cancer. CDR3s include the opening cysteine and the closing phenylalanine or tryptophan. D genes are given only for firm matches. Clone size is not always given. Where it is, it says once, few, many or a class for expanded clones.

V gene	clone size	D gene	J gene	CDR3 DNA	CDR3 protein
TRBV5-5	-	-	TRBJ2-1	TGTGCCAGCAGCCCCGCTAGAGGCCCCAGCGGGAATGAGCAGTTCTTC	CASSPARGPSGNEQFF
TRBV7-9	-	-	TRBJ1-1	TGTGCCAGCAGCTTAGCGGCGGGGGGTGAAACTGAAGCTTTCTTT	CASSLAAGGETEAFF
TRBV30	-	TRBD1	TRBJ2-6	TGTGCCAGCGACAGGGTAACCTCTGGGGCCAACGTCCTGACTTTC	CASDRVTSGANVLTF
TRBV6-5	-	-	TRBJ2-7	TGTGCCAGCAAAGTAGGGGGGCCCTACGAGCAGTACTTC	CASKVGGPYEQYF
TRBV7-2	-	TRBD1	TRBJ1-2	TGTGCCAGCAGCTCCCGGGACAGGGGGCTCCTTAACTATGGCTACACCTTC	CASSSRDRGLLNYGYTF
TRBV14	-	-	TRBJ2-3	TGTGCCAGCAGCCCCCATTCAGGGGGGGGTAGCACAGATACGCAGTATTTT	CASSPHSGGGSTDTQYF
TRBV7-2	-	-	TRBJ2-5	TGTGCCAGCAGCCCCCGGCAGGGTAGAGGAGAGACCCAGTACTTC	CASSPRQGRGETQYF
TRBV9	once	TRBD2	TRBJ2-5	TGTGCCAGCAGCCTTGGGACTACCGGTGGCAGGTACCAAGAGACCCAGTACTTC	CASSLGTTGGRYQETQYF
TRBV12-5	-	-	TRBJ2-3	TGTGCTAGTGGTTTGCCAAACATAGGAGCCGCAGATACGCAGTATTTT	CASGLPNIGAADTQYF
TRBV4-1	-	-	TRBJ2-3	TGCGCCAGCAGCCGACAGGCAAGCACAGATACGCAGTATTTT	CASSRQASTDTQYF
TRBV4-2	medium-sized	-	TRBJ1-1	TGTGCCAGCAGTCCAGGAGAGGGGGGTACTGAAGCTTTCTTT	CASSPGEGGTEAFF
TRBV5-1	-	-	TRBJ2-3	TGCGCCAGCAGCTTGGTCGAAGAAGGTGATACGCAGTATTTT	CASSLVEEGDTQYF
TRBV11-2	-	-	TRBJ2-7	TGTGCCAGCAGCTCCAGGACCTGGAAATACTACGAGCAGTACTTC	CASSSRTWKYYEQYF
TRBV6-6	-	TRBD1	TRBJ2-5	TGTGCCAGCAGTTACACCGGGACAGGGAAAGCGACCCAGTACTTC	CASSYTGTGKATQYF
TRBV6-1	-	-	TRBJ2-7	TGTGCCAGCAGTGAATTCCGATCCCGCAGCTACGAGCAGTACTTC	CASSEFRSRSYEQYF
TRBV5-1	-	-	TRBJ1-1	TGCGCCAGCAGCTTGACAGGGTATTCCACTGAAGCTTTCTTT	CASSLTGYSTEAFF
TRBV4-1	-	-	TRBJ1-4	TGCGCCTCGGGCTGGTTAGTGAATGAAAAACTGTTTTTT	CASGWLVNEKLFF
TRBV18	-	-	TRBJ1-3	TGTGCCAGCTCACCATCCCCTGCGGGCTCTGGAAACACCATATATTTT	CASSPSPAGSGNTIYF
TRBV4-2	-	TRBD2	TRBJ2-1	TGTGCCAGCAGCCCCAGATTAAGGGGTAGCGGGGACCCCACACCCACCGACGGCTCCAATGAGCAGTTCTTC	CASSPRLRGSGDPTPTDGSNEQFF
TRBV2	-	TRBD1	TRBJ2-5	TGTGCCAACAGTGAAGGGGGGACAGGGGGAGAGACCCAGTACTTC	CANSEGGTGGETQYF
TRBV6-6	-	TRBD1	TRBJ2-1	TGTGCCAGCAGTTACCCGCGCGGACAGGGAAGCAATGAGCAGTTCTTC	CASSYPRGQGSNEQFF
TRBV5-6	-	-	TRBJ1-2	TGTGCCAGCAGCTTGTCCGTCCGTGGCGGCTACACCTTC	CASSLSVRGGYTF
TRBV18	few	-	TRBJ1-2	TGTGCCAGCTCACCCCCGACAGGTTCCCGCTATGGCTACACCTTC	CASSPPTGSRYGYTF
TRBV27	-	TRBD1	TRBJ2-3	TGTGCCAGCAGGCAGGGGGCACATACGCAGTATTTT	CASRQGAHTQYF
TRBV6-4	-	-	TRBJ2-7	TGTGCCAGCAGGATATCCTATATGTACGAGCAGTACTTC	CASRISYMYEQYF
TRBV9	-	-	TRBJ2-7	TGTGCCAGCAGCGTGACCCCCGGACTAAGCCATCCCGAGCAGTACTTC	CASSVTPGLSHPEQYF
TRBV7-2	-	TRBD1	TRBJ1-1	TGTGCCAGCAGCCCCGGACAGGGTGTGAGCATGTACACTGAAGCTTTCTTT	CASSPGQGVSMYTEAFF
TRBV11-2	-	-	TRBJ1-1	TGTGCCAGCAGCCCTTTACCTGGGAAACCCACTGAAGCTTTCTTT	CASSPLPGKPTEAFF
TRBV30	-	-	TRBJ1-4	TGTGCCTCCCAAGGGGGGGATCTAAACGAAAAACTGTTTTTT	CASQGGDLNEKLFF
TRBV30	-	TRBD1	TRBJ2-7	TGTGCCTGGAGTCCCGGGACAGGGACCTACGAGCAGTACTTC	CAWSPGTGTYEQYF
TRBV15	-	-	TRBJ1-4	TGTGCCACCAGCAGAGATAAATTGGGCGTTATAAATGAAAAACTGTTTTTT	CATSRDKLGVINEKLFF
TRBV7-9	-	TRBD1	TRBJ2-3	TGTGCCAGCAGCGACAGGGGTGGCGCAGATACGCAGTATTTT	CASSDRGGADTQYF
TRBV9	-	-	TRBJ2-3	TGTGCCAGCAGCCCCACGAGGCACACAGATACGCAGTATTTT	CASSPTRHTDTQYF
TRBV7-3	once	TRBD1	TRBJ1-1	TGTGCCAGCAGCTTAACACAGGGGGCTCGGACTGAAGCTTTCTTT	CASSLTQGARTEAFF
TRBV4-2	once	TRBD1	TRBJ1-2	TGTGCCAGCAGCCCAGGAGGGGCGGACAGGGAGCATGGCTACACCTTC	CASSPGGADREHGYTF
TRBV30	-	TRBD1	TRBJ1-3	TGTGCCTGGGGAATACAGGGGGCGCTTCGAAACACCATATATTTT	CAWGIQGALRNTIYF
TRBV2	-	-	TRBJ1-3	TGTGCCAGCAGTTTCCAAGGACCGGGCTCTGGAAACACCATATATTTT	CASSFQGPGSGNTIYF
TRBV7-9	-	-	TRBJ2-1	TGTGCCAGCAGCTTACCGGGGGCTAATGAGCAGTTCTTC	CASSLPGANEQFF
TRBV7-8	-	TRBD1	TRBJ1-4	TGTGCCAGCAGCCGGGACAGTAGCGAAAAACTGTTTTTT	CASSRDSSEKLFF
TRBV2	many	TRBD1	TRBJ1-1	TGTGCCAGCAGTGATCGGGACAGGGGGCAAAGTGAAGCTTTCTTT	CASSDRDRGQSEAFF
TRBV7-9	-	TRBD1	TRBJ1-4	TGTGCCAGCAGCTTTAGACAGGGTAATGAAAAACTGTTTTTT	CASSFRQGNEKLFF